The 25 T cell receptor beta chains in this list originate from one sample, sequenced in a study of blood T cells in healthy people across ages. A sample-barcoded 5' primer and a J-beta primer mix were used in a second PCR of about 7 to 12 cycles. TCRdb re-derived calls from the 5' RACE reads in MiXCR, one entry per CDR3 protein. The sample carries a few hundred thousand distinct CDR3 sequences, approximately 30% recorded once. Sequenced material: blood. Source of these receptors: a woman aged 70 to 79 in good health.

The sample holds a few counts of this clonotype. One end of the junction does not line up with germline, which may come from a read error. The rearrangement links TRBV7-9 to TRBJ2-7; 9 bases match TRBD2. The germline V gene encodes CDR1 SEHNR and CDR2 FQNEAQ (reference sequence). CDR3 length equals 11 residues. The CDR3 DNA is TGTGCCAGCAGCTTAGGACTAGCGGTCTCGTTC. Its protein is CASSLGLAVSF.

There are a few counts of this clonotype. The CDR3 reads CASSTAGEKLFF. The CDR3 DNA sequence: TGTGCCAGCAGTACCGCAGGGGAAAAACTGTTTTTT. The chain couples TRBV6-2 or TRBV6-3 to TRBJ1-4, with D perhaps matching TRBD1 (5 bases). V lost 5 bases and J lost 8, with 9 bases in between. This CDR3 has 12 amino acids. In germline, CDR1 is MNHEY, CDR2 SVGEGT.

J is TRBJ2-3 and V is TRBV7-9, with TRBD2 matching over 8 bases. V lost 2 bases, J lost 3 bases, and 4 bases stayed unmatched. Germline CDR1 reads SEHNR; CDR2 reads FQNEAQ (reference sequence). CDR3 size: 15 residues. CDR3 protein: CASSLPRGGTDTQYF. DNA for the CDR3: TGTGCCAGCAGCTTACCACGGGGGGGGACAGATACGCAGTATTTT.

This clonotype was observed a few times. The chain recombines TRBV4-1 with TRBJ1-4; D remains ambiguous. This CDR3 is built from 15 residues. Germline CDR1 is MGHRA and CDR2 is YSYEKL. Trimming removed 6 bases at V and 2 bases at J, with 13 bases between. The CDR3: CASRLYVDTNEKLFF. Written as DNA, the CDR3 is TGCGCCAGCAGGTTGTACGTGGATACTAATGAAAAACTGTTTTTT.

This clonotype was counted a few times. V gene TRBV20-1 combines with J gene TRBJ1-6; D gene unclear. CDR1 is DFQATT and CDR2 is SNEGSKA in the germline V gene (reference sequence). V gave up 6 bases and J gave up 0 bases, with 12 bases separating them. The CDR3 totals 15 residues. Here the CDR3 reads CSAQPASSYNSPLHF. The CDR3 region has the DNA TGCAGTGCGCAGCCCGCCAGCTCCTATAATTCACCCCTCCACTTT.

This clonotype turned up a few times. The chain's CDR3 is CASSGGWQGSSYNEQFF. Here the CDR3 DNA reads TGCGCCAGCAGCGGGGGATGGCAGGGGAGCTCTTACAATGAGCAGTTCTTC. The chain uses TRBV5-1 and TRBJ2-1; possible D gene TRBD1, 6 bases. V shed 4 bases and J shed 4 bases, with 21 bases lying between them. CDR3 length equals 17 residues. Germline V CDR1 and CDR2: SGHRS, YFSETQ.

In its sample, this clonotype was seen a few times. A read error is likely, as this CDR3 ends without the conserved phenylalanine or tryptophan. The DNA is omitted, as the CDR3 cannot be located on it reliably, and the CDR3 follows TCRdb's listing. This sequence joins TRBV21-1 and TRBJ1-1; the table's D call, TRBD1, has no DNA check behind it. TRBV21-1 has pseudogene status. The CDR3 is 16 amino acids in total, end residues counted. This chain's CDR3 is CASSKVGQDSNTEAFL.

This clonotype appeared many times. CDR3 DNA: TGTGCCAGCAGTTTAGCGGGGGGCGGGTACAATGAGCAGTTCTTC. Translated, it gives CASSLAGGGYNEQFF. The chain links TRBV12-3 or TRBV12-4 to TRBJ2-1; D might be TRBD1 or TRBD2, each matching 6 bases. This CDR3 region has 15 residues. V dropped 0 bases and J dropped 4 bases, with 10 bases sitting between them.

This clonotype was picked up a small number of times. The chain combines TRBV15 with TRBJ2-5, with D perhaps TRBD1 (6 bases). With the DNA end fitting TRBJ2-1 better, the J assignment may be wrong. This CDR3 is 12 amino acids long. CDR1 and CDR2 from the germline V gene are LNHNV and YYDKDF (reference sequence). CDR3 sequence (DNA): TGTGCCACCAGCAGAGTTAGGGGGGAGCAGTTCTTC. It yields the protein CATSRVRGEQFF.

A few counts support this clonotype. Germline and junction disagree at one end, which may indicate a read error. The chain links TRBV24-1 to TRBJ1-2; 11 bases line up with TRBD1. The CDR3 contains 16 residues. From germline, CDR1 is KGHDR and CDR2 SFDVKD. CDR3 coding DNA: TGTGCCACCAGCGATTCCCGGACAGGGGGCGTCTATGGCTACACCTTC. Translating it yields CATSDSRTGGVYGYTF.

V gene TRBV12-3 or TRBV12-4 combines with J gene TRBJ2-1; 10 positions agree with TRBD2. The ends lost 7 bases at V and 8 bases at J; junction bases unmatched: 11. CDR3 length equals 15 residues. Here the CDR3 DNA reads TGTGCCAGCAAGGGCACTAGCGGGAACCTCCATGAGCAGTTCTTC. Its translation is CASKGTSGNLHEQFF.

V is TRBV12-3 or TRBV12-4 and J is TRBJ2-5; D unresolved. The J call may be in error: the DNA end matches TRBJ2-7 better. The CDR3 has 13 residues. The CDR3 here is CASSPGPAGEQYF. The DNA for the CDR3 is TGTGCCAGCAGTCCAGGTCCTGCAGGCGAGCAGTACTTC.

This clonotype was recorded a few times. The chain couples TRBV7-9 to TRBJ1-4; 9 bases are a match to TRBD1. CDR1 is SEHNR, CDR2 FQNEAQ, per germline (reference sequence). This CDR3 is built from 17 residues. Trimming at V came to 4 bases and at J to 5 bases, leaving 11 bases not matched to a gene. The CDR3 region is CASSYNPGQGGNEKLFF. The CDR3 DNA sequence: TGTGCCAGCAGCTACAACCCGGGACAGGGAGGAAATGAAAAACTGTTTTTT. Based on the CDR3 plus reference TRBV7-9 and TRBJ1-4, the full variable domain is DTGVSQNPRHKITKRGQNVTFRCDPISEHNRLYWYRQTLGQGPEFLTYFQNEAQLEKSRLLSDRFSAERPKGSFSTLEIQRTEQGDSAMYLCASSYNPGQGGNEKLFFGSGTQLSVL.

This clonotype showed up many times. The J gene is TRBJ2-3, the V gene TRBV12-3 or TRBV12-4; D tentatively reads TRBD1 or TRBD2 (5 bases each). The V end lost 5 bases, the J end lost 7 bases, and 19 bases lay between the germline ends. This CDR3 is 15 amino acids long. The CDR3 bases are TGTGCCAGCAGTCCCGAGGACTGGGGCTGGTATACGCAGTATTTT. It translates to CASSPEDWGWYTQYF.

This clonotype turned up a few times. This chain connects TRBV25-1 to TRBJ2-2, with D possibly TRBD1 on 6 matching bases. V was shortened by 6 bases and J by 5 bases, with 16 bases between the two germline ends. The CDR3 runs to 15 residues. Germline V lookup: CDR1 MGHDK, CDR2 SYGVNS. Written as DNA, the CDR3 is TGTGCCAGCAGATCCAGGGGAATGTTAACCGGGGAGCTGTTTTTT. Translation: CASRSRGMLTGELFF.

The table lists this clonotype with a count of one. The chain links TRBV6-5 to TRBJ1-2; unclear D gene. The ends were cut back, 4 bases at V and 7 bases at J, with 10 bases in the middle. Germline CDR1 is MNHEY and CDR2 is SVGAGI. This CDR3 has 12 residues. CDR3 sequence: CASSSRWIGYTF. CDR3 coding DNA: TGTGCCAGCAGTTCCCGTTGGATTGGCTACACCTTC.

The rearrangement uses TRBV20-1 and TRBJ2-1, with 7 bases that match TRBD1. CDR1 is DFQATT and CDR2 is SNEGSKA in the germline V gene (reference sequence). CDR3 length: 13 residues. The CDR3 region is CIPGGQNRNEQFF. CDR3 bases: TGCATTCCAGGGGGACAGAATCGCAATGAGCAGTTCTTC.

V and J are TRBV14 and TRBJ2-1, with D tentatively TRBD1 or TRBD2 (7 bases each). The J call may be mistaken, given a closer DNA end match to TRBJ2-7. Per germline, CDR1 SGHDN and CDR2 FVKESK. There are 14 residues in the CDR3. The CDR3 DNA is TGTGCCAGCAGCTCCATACAGGGGAGGGACGAGCAGTACTTC. Encoded protein: CASSSIQGRDEQYF.

This clonotype was counted many times. This may be a read error, as it is one base from a much larger clone. The rearrangement joins TRBV12-3 or TRBV12-4 to TRBJ2-4; tentative D call: TRBD2 (6 bases). The CDR3 runs to 14 residues. Trimming took off 8 bases at V and 3 bases at J, with 14 bases between the two ends. The chain's CDR3 is CASASWGDKNIQYF. In DNA, the CDR3 is TGTGCCAGCGCCTCGTGGGGGGACAAAAACATTCAGTACTTC.

The V and J genes are TRBV20-1 and TRBJ2-5, with 7 bases lining up with TRBD2. The J call may not be correct, given that the DNA end is closer to TRBJ2-7. Germline CDR1 is DFQATT and CDR2 is SNEGSKA (reference sequence). The CDR3 totals 13 residues. The CDR3 region has the DNA TGCAGTGCATTAGACGGCGGGAGCTACGAGCAGTACTTC. This gives the protein CSALDGGSYEQYF.

The chain couples TRBV11-2 to TRBJ1-5; TRBD1 might be the D (5 bases). The germline V gene has CDR1 SGHAT and CDR2 FQNNGV. V was shortened by 0 bases and J by 6 bases, with 15 bases between the two germline ends. The CDR3 length is 16 residues. The CDR3 nucleotides read TGTGCCAGCAGCTTAGATCGACAGAGGGGCGGTCAGCCCCAGCATTTT. It yields the protein CASSLDRQRGGQPQHF.

This clonotype was detected a few times. The CDR3 here is CASRGQNPNQPQHF. CDR3 DNA sequence: TGTGCCAGCAGGGGACAGAACCCCAATCAGCCCCAGCATTTT. The chain couples TRBV2 to TRBJ1-5; 7 nucleotides match TRBD1. The V and J ends lost 6 bases and 3 bases, in that order; junction bases with no gene match: 5. This CDR3 has 14 amino acids. In germline, CDR1 is SNHLY, CDR2 FYNNEI.

The rearrangement uses TRBV29-1 and TRBJ1-2; 7 nucleotides line up with TRBD1. The CDR3 is made up of 12 amino acids. The trim removed 3 bases at V and 4 bases at J, leaving 2 bases unmatched. Germline V CDR1 and CDR2: SQVTM, ANQGSEA. CDR3 in DNA: TGCAGCGTTGAGGGACAGACCTATGGCTACACCTTC. Its protein is CSVEGQTYGYTF.

In its sample, this clonotype was seen a few times. This chain uses TRBV7-9 with TRBJ1-1; the D is unclear. The CDR3 runs 16 residues. Germline V CDR1 and CDR2: SEHNR, FQNEAQ (reference sequence). V was shortened by 8 bases and J by 3 bases, with 22 bases between the two germline ends. CDR3 sequence reads: CASGLKTSPIYTEAFF. CDR3 sequence (DNA): TGTGCCAGCGGCCTAAAGACTTCCCCAATCTACACTGAAGCTTTCTTT.

A few counts support this clonotype. This chain uses TRBV10-3 with TRBJ2-3; D remains ambiguous. CDR3 length: 15 amino acids. With 3 bases removed from V and 1 base from J, the gap between germline ends came to 11 bases. Germline CDR1 ENHRY, CDR2 SYGVKD. Here the CDR3 reads CAISESTRGTDTQYF. Written as DNA, the CDR3 is TGTGCCATCAGTGAATCGACTCGGGGCACAGATACGCAGTATTTT.